Listed below are T cell receptor beta chains from one sample, sequenced in a study of T-cell reconstitution after alpha-beta-depleted transplantation in children. In TCRdb, the PCR reads were re-called with MiXCR into one record per CDR3 protein. This table holds about 980,000 distinct CDR3 sequences, about 29% found once. Sequencing was performed on PBMCs, mostly from graft donor cells, taken 360 days after TCRalphabeta/CD19-depleted stem cell transplant. These TCRs come from a boy under two years old who had a stem cell transplant for SCID, so the T cells may come from the graft donor. The CDR3 runs from the conserved cysteine through the conserved F or W. The D gene is left open where the match is weak. Where a row states a size, it is once, few, many or the class of an expanded clone; other rows omit it.

TRBJ2-7	TRBV10-3	few	TRBD1	CAISQTGFTYEQYF	TGTGCCATCAGTCAGACAGGGTTTACCTACGAGCAGTACTTC
TRBJ2-3	TRBV27	NA	TRBD2	CASRSPGLATDTQYF	TGTGCCAGCAGGTCCCCGGGACTAGCGACAGATACGCAGTATTTT
TRBJ2-2	TRBV4-3	NA	TRBD2	CASSLSGVAGELFF	TGCGCCAGCAGCCTCAGCGGGGTAGCCGGGGAGCTGTTTTTT
TRBJ1-2	TRBV28	few	NA	CASRHSPIGYTF	TGTGCCAGCAGACACAGCCCGATCGGCTACACCTTC
TRBJ2-3	TRBV5-6	NA	NA	CASSPWTGTGADTQYF	TGTGCCAGCAGCCCATGGACGGGGACGGGGGCAGATACGCAGTATTTT
TRBJ2-7	TRBV27	NA	NA	CASSLEAGGFLVQYF	TGTGCCAGCAGTTTAGAGGCAGGGGGGTTTTTGGTGCAGTACTTC
TRBJ2-1	TRBV9	few	TRBD1	CASSAARTGQGYNEQFF	TGTGCCAGCAGCGCGGCACGGACGGGACAGGGGTACAATGAGCAGTTCTTC
TRBJ2-7	TRBV4-1	NA	NA	CASSQVAAGWKQYF	TGCGCCAGCAGCCAAGTAGCGGCAGGTTGGAAGCAGTACTTC
TRBJ2-6	TRBV6-1	NA	NA	CASSGSLGANVLTF	TGTGCCAGCAGTGGCTCACTTGGGGCCAACGTCCTGACTTTC
TRBJ1-1	TRBV6-5	NA	NA	CASSYRGGNTEAFF	TGTGCCAGCAGTTACCGGGGGGGGAACACTGAAGCTTTCTTT
TRBJ2-2	TRBV7-2	few	NA	CASSLDYGSYGELFF	TGTGCCAGCAGCTTAGATTACGGGTCCTATGGGGAGCTGTTTTTT
TRBJ2-1	TRBV4-2	NA	NA	CASRAERNNEQFF	TGTGCCAGCAGGGCTGAAAGGAACAATGAGCAGTTCTTC
TRBJ2-1	TRBV5-1	NA	NA	CASSLRFVNNEQFF	TGCGCCAGCAGCTTGAGGTTTGTAAACAATGAGCAGTTCTTC
TRBJ2-3	TRBV5-1	few	TRBD2	CASSLISGGAWTDTQYF	TGCGCCAGCAGCTTGATTAGCGGGGGGGCCTGGACAGATACGCAGTATTTT
TRBJ2-5	TRBV2	NA	NA	CASSRDEPETQYF	TGTGCCAGCAGCCGGGACGAACCAGAGACCCAGTACTTC
TRBJ2-5	TRBV11-2	NA	TRBD2	CASSRPLAGALYQETQYF	TGTGCCAGCAGCCGGCCCCTAGCGGGGGCGCTGTACCAAGAGACCCAGTACTTC
TRBJ2-4	TRBV12-3/TRBV12-4	NA	NA	CASMREEGGAKNIQYF	TGTGCCAGCATGAGGGAGGAGGGTGGAGCCAAAAACATTCAGTACTTC
TRBJ2-2	TRBV6-5	NA	TRBD1	CASSSSGTETATGELFF	TGTGCCAGCAGTTCCTCCGGGACAGAGACGGCCACCGGGGAGCTGTTTTTT
TRBJ2-1	TRBV7-9	NA	NA	CASCSAPYNEQFF	TGTGCCAGCTGTAGCGCCCCCTACAATGAGCAGTTCTTC
TRBJ2-1	TRBV5-1	many	NA	CASSPRAPHNEQFF	TGCGCCAGCAGCCCTAGGGCCCCTCACAATGAGCAGTTCTTC
TRBJ2-1	TRBV4-2	NA	TRBD2	CASSQDPTSGESNEQFF	TGTGCCAGCAGCCAAGATCCGACTAGCGGGGAATCCAATGAGCAGTTCTTC
TRBJ2-7	TRBV27	few	NA	CASSLKGLWGYEQYF	TGTGCCAGCAGTTTAAAGGGGCTCTGGGGCTACGAGCAGTACTTC
TRBJ1-2	TRBV3-1	NA	NA	CATTGPGYGYTF	TGTGCCACCACAGGGCCGGGCTATGGCTACACCTTC
TRBJ2-5	TRBV5-1	NA	TRBD2	CASSLRTSGETQYF	TGCGCCAGCAGCCTTCGGACTAGCGGGGAGACCCAGTACTTC
TRBJ1-2	TRBV5-4	few	NA	CASSLQGNGYTF	TGTGCCAGCAGCTTGCAAGGAAATGGCTACACCTTC
TRBJ2-5	TRBV18	once	NA	CASSPPSDQETQYF	TGTGCCAGCTCACCACCTTCCGACCAAGAGACCCAGTACTTC
TRBJ1-1	TRBV18	few	TRBD1	CASSTGTGGRAEAFF	TGTGCCAGCTCAACCGGGACAGGGGGAAGAGCTGAAGCTTTCTTT
TRBJ2-7	TRBV7-9	NA	NA	CASSSLGGPAYEQYF	TGTGCCAGCAGCTCGTTGGGGGGGCCAGCCTACGAGCAGTACTTC
TRBJ2-5	TRBV12-3/TRBV12-4	NA	NA	CASSQGGAAETQYF	TGTGCCAGCAGTCAGGGGGGGGCCGCAGAGACCCAGTACTTC
TRBJ2-7	TRBV28	NA	NA	CASRDFSYEQYF	TGTGCCAGCAGGGACTTCTCCTACGAGCAGTACTTC
TRBJ1-1	TRBV6-5	NA	NA	CASSYIVTEANTEAFF	TGTGCCAGCAGCTACATAGTGACAGAAGCAAACACTGAAGCTTTCTTT
TRBJ1-1	TRBV7-6	NA	NA	CASSLGPEGPRNTEAFF	TGTGCCAGCAGCTTAGGCCCTGAAGGGCCGAGGAACACTGAAGCTTTCTTT
TRBJ2-7	TRBV4-2	few	NA	CASSQEKAGKVYEQYF	TGTGCCAGCAGCCAAGAGAAGGCGGGGAAGGTTTACGAGCAGTACTTC
TRBJ1-4	TRBV4-1	NA	NA	CASSQDHAGEKLFF	TGCGCCAGCAGCCAAGATCACGCAGGGGAAAAACTGTTTTTT
TRBJ2-3	TRBV7-2	NA	TRBD1	CASSTFQGAGDTQYF	TGTGCCAGCAGCACTTTTCAGGGGGCAGGGGATACGCAGTATTTT
TRBJ2-7	TRBV5-6	few	TRBD1	CASSMTGSYEQYF	TGTGCCAGCAGCATGACAGGGTCCTACGAGCAGTACTTC
TRBJ1-5	TRBV20-1	NA	NA	CSATREVGSNQPQHF	TGCAGTGCTACCAGGGAGGTGGGAAGCAATCAGCCCCAGCATTTT
TRBJ1-2	TRBV4-2	few	NA	CASSQEWRGNYGYTF	TGTGCCAGCAGCCAAGAGTGGAGAGGAAACTATGGCTACACCTTC
TRBJ2-1	TRBV6-5	NA	TRBD2	CASSYNLGGGYNEQFF	TGTGCCAGCAGTTACAATTTGGGCGGGGGATACAATGAGCAGTTCTTC
TRBJ1-2	TRBV5-1	NA	NA	CASSLATDGAGGYTF	TGCGCCAGCAGCTTGGCCACGGATGGAGCCGGGGGCTACACCTTC
TRBJ2-1	TRBV5-1	few	TRBD2	CASSGAPGGSSYNEQFF	TGCGCCAGCAGCGGTGCGCCGGGGGGAAGCTCCTACAATGAGCAGTTCTTC
TRBJ2-7	TRBV20-1	NA	TRBD2	CSATTPTSGPYEQYF	TGCAGTGCAACCACTCCCACTAGCGGACCCTACGAGCAGTACTTC
TRBJ2-3	TRBV18	few	NA	CASSGPWPGGTDTQYF	TGTGCCAGCTCCGGTCCCTGGCCAGGGGGCACAGATACGCAGTATTTT
TRBJ2-3	TRBV27	NA	TRBD1	CASTEGQVEERDTQYF	TGTGCCAGCACAGAAGGACAGGTTGAGGAGAGAGATACGCAGTATTTT
TRBJ1-2	TRBV28	NA	TRBD1	CASSDTKTGSYGYTF	TGTGCCAGCAGTGATACCAAGACAGGGTCCTATGGCTACACCTTC
TRBJ2-6	TRBV20-1	NA	TRBD1	CSARETGQTLLSGANVLTF	TGCAGTGCTAGAGAAACGGGACAGACCTTACTCTCTGGGGCCAACGTCCTGACTTTC
TRBJ1-4	TRBV12-3/TRBV12-4	few	NA	CASSPTTMNEKLFF	TGTGCCAGCAGTCCGACAACCATGAATGAAAAACTGTTTTTT
TRBJ2-3	TRBV18	NA	NA	CASSPGRPSMGDTQYF	TGTGCCAGCTCACCAGGGCGCCCGAGTATGGGAGATACGCAGTATTTT
TRBJ2-5	TRBV5-1	NA	TRBD2	CASSLVWLAGAYQETQYF	TGCGCCAGCAGCTTGGTGTGGCTAGCGGGGGCCTACCAAGAGACCCAGTACTTC
TRBJ1-1	TRBV4-3	few	NA	CASSLYPTGSATEAFF	TGCGCCAGCAGCCTATACCCTACAGGGTCGGCCACTGAAGCTTTCTTT
TRBJ1-1	TRBV27	NA	TRBD1	CASTPGGSLTEAFF	TGTGCCAGCACCCCAGGGGGCAGCTTAACTGAAGCTTTCTTT
TRBJ1-1	TRBV29-1	NA	TRBD1	CSVARQGYTEAFF	TGCAGCGTTGCACGACAGGGGTACACTGAAGCTTTCTTT
TRBJ2-5	TRBV13	few	TRBD1	CASSSTHDREETQYF	TGTGCCAGCAGCTCCACGCACGACAGGGAAGAGACCCAGTACTTC